This T cell receptor (beta chain) emerged from a study of breast tumors, draining lymph nodes, adjacent tissues. The lymph nodes were axillary draining lymph nodes from breast cancer patients. The CDR3 sequence is 13 residues long. Germline V gives CDR1 LGHDT, CDR2 YNNKEL (reference sequence). One entry per CDR3 protein, called by TCRdb with MiXCR from the multiplex PCR reads. The sample shows roughly 86,000 distinct CDR3 sequences, about 20% of them seen only once. Regarding this clonotype: A much larger clone sits a single nucleotide away, making a read error possible.

The sequencing sample was made of axillary lymph node tissue. The TCR sequence derives from a female donor with breast cancer. Some clones in this sample may be carry-over from other donors' samples. The V gene is TRBV3-1, the J gene TRBJ2-1; D is ambiguous. The DNA for the CDR3 is TGTGCCAGCAACCAAGAAGATGCGAGTGAGCAGTTCTTC. This encodes CASNQEDASEQFF.